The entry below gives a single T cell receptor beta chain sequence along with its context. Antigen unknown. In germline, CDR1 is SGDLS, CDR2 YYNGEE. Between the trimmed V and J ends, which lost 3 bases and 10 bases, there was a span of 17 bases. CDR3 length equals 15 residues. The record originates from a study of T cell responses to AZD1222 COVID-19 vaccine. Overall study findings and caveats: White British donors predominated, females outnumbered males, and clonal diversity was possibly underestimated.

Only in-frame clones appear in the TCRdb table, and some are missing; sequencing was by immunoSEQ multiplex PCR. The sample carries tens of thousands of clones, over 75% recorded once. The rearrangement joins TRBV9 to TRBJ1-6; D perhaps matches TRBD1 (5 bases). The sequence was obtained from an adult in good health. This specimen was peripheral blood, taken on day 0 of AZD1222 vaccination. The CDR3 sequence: CASSGGGTVVSPLHF. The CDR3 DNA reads TGTGCCAGCAGCGGAGGAGGGACCGTCGTATCACCCCTCCACTTT.